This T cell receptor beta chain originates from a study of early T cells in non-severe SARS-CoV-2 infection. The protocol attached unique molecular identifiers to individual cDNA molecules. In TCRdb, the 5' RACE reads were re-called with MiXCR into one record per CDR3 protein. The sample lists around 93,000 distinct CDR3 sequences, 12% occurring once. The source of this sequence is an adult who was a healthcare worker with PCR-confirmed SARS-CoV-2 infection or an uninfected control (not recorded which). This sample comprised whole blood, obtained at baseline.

The DNA of the CDR3 is TGTGCCAGCAGCTTGGCCGGGACTAGAGACGAGCAGTACTTC. This sequence encodes CASSLAGTRDEQYF. The chain joins TRBV7-8 to TRBJ2-7; 8 nucleotides align to TRBD2. The CDR3 extends over 14 amino acids. J lost 5 bases, V lost 3 bases, and 6 bases had no gene match. Germline-derived CDR1 and CDR2 are SGHVS and FQNEAQ.